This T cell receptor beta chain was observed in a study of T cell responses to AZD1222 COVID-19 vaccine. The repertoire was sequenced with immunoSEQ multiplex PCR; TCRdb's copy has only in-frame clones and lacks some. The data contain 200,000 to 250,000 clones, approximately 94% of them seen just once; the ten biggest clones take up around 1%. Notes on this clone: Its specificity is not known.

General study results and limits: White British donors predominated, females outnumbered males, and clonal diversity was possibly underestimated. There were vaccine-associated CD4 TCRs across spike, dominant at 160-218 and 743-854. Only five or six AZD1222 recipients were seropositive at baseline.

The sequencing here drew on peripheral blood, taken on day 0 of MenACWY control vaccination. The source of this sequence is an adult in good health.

DNA of the CDR3: TGTGCCAGCAGGGTGGACGGAAACACTGAAGCTTTCTTT. This encodes CASRVDGNTEAFF. The rearrangement links TRBV2 to TRBJ1-1; D gene uncertain. The V gene lost 6 bases and the J gene lost 2 bases, with 10 bases spanning the gap. The CDR3 sequence is 13 residues long. Germline V lookup: CDR1 SNHLY, CDR2 FYNNEI.